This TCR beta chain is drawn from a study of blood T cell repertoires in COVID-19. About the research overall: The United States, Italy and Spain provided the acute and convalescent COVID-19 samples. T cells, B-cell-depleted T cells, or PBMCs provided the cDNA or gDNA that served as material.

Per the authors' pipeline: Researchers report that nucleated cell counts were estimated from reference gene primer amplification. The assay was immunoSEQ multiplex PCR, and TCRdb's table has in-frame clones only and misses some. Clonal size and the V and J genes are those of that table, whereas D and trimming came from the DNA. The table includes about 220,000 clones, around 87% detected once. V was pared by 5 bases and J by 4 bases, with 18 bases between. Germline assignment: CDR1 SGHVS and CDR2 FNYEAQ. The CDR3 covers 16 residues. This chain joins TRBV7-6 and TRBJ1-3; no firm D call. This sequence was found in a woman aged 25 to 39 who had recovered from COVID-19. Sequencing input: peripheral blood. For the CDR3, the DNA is TGTGCCAGCAGCCCACCTAACTGGAGAACGGGAAACACCATATATTTT. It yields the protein CASSPPNWRTGNTIYF. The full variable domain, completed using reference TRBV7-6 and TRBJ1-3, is GAGVSQSPRYKVTKRGQDVALRCDPISGHVSLYWYRQALGQGPEFLTYFNYEAQQDKSGLPNDRFSAERPEGSISTLTIQRTEQRDSAMYRCASSPPNWRTGNTIYFGEGSWLTVV.